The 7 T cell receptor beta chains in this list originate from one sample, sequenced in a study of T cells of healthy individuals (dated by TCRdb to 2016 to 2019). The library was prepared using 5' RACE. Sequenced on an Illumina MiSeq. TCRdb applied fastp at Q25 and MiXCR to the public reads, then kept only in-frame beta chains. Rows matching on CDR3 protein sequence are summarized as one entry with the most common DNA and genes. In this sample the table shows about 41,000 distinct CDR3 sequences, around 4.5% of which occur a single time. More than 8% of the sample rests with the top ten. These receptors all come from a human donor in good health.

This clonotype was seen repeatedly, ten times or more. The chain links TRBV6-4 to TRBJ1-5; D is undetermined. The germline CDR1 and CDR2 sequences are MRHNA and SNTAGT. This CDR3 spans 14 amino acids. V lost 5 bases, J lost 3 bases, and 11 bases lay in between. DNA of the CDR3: TGTGCCAGCAGTCAGGACGGGAACAATCAGCCCCAGCATTTT. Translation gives CASSQDGNNQPQHF.

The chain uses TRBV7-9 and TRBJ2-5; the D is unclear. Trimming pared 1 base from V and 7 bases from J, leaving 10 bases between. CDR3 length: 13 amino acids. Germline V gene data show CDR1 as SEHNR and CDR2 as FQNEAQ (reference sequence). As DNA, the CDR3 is TGTGCCAGCAGCTTAGGGAGTAGTGGGACCCAGTACTTC. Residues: CASSLGSSGTQYF.

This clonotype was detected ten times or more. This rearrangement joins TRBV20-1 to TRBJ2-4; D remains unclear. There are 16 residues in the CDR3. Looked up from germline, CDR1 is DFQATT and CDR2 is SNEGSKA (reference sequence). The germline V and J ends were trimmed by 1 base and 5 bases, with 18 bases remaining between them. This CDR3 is CSARGPSRSVENIQYF. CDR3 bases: TGCAGTGCTAGAGGGCCCAGCCGGAGCGTTGAAAACATTCAGTACTTC.

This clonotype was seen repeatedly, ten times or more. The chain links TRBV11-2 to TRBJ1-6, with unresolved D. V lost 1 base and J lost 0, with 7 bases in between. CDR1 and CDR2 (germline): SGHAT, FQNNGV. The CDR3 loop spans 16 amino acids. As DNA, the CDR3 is TGTGCCAGCAGCTTAGGGCGATCCTCCTATAATTCACCCCTCCACTTT. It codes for CASSLGRSSYNSPLHF.

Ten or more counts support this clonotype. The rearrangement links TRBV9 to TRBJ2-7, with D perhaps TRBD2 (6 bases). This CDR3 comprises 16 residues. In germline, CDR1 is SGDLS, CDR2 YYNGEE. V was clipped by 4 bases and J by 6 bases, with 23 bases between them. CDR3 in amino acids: CASSPLQTSNPGEQYF. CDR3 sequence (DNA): TGTGCCAGCAGCCCATTACAGACTAGTAATCCTGGCGAGCAGTACTTC.

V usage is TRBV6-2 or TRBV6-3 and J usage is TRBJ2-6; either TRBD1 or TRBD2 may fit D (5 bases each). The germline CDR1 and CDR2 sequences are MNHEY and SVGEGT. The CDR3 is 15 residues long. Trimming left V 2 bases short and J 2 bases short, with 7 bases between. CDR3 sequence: CASSYGGPGANVLTF. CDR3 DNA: TGTGCCAGCAGTTACGGGGGACCTGGGGCCAACGTCCTGACTTTC.

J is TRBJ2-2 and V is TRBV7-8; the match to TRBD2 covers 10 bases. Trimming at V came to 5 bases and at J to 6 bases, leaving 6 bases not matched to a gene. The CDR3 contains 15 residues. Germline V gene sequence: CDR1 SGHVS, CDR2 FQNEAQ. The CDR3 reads CASSQLAGAAGELFF. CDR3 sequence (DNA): TGTGCCAGCAGCCAGCTAGCGGGGGCGGCCGGGGAGCTGTTTTTT.